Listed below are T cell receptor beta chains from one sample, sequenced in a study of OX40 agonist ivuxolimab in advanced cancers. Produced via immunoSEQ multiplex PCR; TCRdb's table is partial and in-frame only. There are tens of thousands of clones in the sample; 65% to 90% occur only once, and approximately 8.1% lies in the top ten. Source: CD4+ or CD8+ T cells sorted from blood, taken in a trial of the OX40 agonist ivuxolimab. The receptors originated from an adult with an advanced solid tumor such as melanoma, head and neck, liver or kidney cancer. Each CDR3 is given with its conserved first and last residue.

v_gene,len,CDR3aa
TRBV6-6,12,CASSYWGDGYTF
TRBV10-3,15,CAIRTSGSDTDTQYF
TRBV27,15,CASSYAWQIGQPQHF
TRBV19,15,CASSSSGSVENIQYF
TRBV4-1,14,CASSQDRSDRGAFF
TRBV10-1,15,CASSDRTGWGTEAFF
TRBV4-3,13,CASSQDREETQYF
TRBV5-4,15,CASSLAAGGSNEQFF
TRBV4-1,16,CASSRGVRTLNYGYTF
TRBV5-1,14,CASSSEFANTEAFF
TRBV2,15,CASSSTTGVFTEAFF
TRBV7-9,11,CASRRNTEAFF
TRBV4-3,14,CASSQSLLAGEQYF
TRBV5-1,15,CASSPGQGQNEKLFF
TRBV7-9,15,CASSSSGSASREQFF
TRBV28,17,CASSLATIAGGADTQYF
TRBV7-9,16,CASSIGQLVGRNTIYF
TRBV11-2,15,CASSLPGYSYNEQFF
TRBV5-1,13,CASSLRGNYGYTF
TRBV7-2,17,CASSPRTSGIPMETQYF
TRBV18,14,CASSPPGQGHEQYF
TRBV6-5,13,CASSRTLEGGYTF
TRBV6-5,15,CASSYLGPSNTEAFF
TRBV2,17,CASSLSTGTFSGNTIYF
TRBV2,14,CASSVQGAGEKLFF
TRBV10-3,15,CAISPGTGEAYEQYF
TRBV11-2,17,CASSSQMGLAGVETQYF
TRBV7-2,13,CASSRDRVNEQFF
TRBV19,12,CASSSDRGEQYF
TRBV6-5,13,CASRPTGVNEQFF
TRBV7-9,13,CASSLSWGNEQFF
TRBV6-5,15,CASSYSSSSYNEQFF
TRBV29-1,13,CSALAGVGDEQYF